A selection of T cell receptor beta chains follows, all from one sample in a study of blood T cell repertoires in COVID-19. Clones were read by immunoSEQ multiplex PCR, and TCRdb kept only the in-frame ones, dropping some. The data show some 200,000 clones, approximately 80% seen once. The sequenced material came from peripheral blood. These TCRs come from a human donor in a cohort sampled during active COVID-19. Both conserved end residues are part of each CDR3.

v_call cdr3_aa
TRBV3-1/TRBV3-2 CASSQDAVSYEQYF
TRBV27 CASSLISSGMDEQYF
TRBV7-9 CASSLDREGDTQYF
TRBV5-4 CASSPRYSGTGEGEQYF
TRBV4-2 CAASGGLNNEQFF
TRBV11-2 CASSPGGGTVGEKLFF
TRBV28 CASSGGGGFSGNTIYF
TRBV4-1 CASSQDSGAGTDTQYF
TRBV20-1 CSASPFQREHTDTQYF
TRBV13 CASSLEVERASPNEQFF
TRBV19 CASNEPGLAGGRETQYF
TRBV28 CASSPPAGSGNTIYF
TRBV29-1 CSVDLSGQNEKLFF
TRBV19 CATQDTNTEAFF
TRBV28 CASSLPTGEDTQYF
TRBV4-3 CASSQSTGGRSGELFF
TRBV2 CASSPARYGYTF
TRBV10-3 CAISEGANSPLHF
TRBV5-1 CASSLDSNSPLHF
TRBV5-6 CASSSLGEGYEQYF
TRBV19 CASNGQGVNQPQHF
TRBV27 CASRLQGWRTYEQYF
TRBV5-1 CASSLPGQEGNIQYF
TRBV28 CVCGGRDSPLHF
TRBV5-1 CASSPGTDTQYF
TRBV27 CASGSRPGNQPQHF
TRBV19 CASSMQRGRASSGELFF
TRBV19 CASSTSTGNQPQHF
TRBV6-2/TRBV6-3 CASSYGGSNTEAFF
TRBV7-2 CASSLDELIIDTQYF
TRBV15 CATNNQAVGSQPQHF
TRBV13 CASSSTSGNGHEQYF
TRBV19 CASSPRALAGADNEQFF
TRBV5-1 CASSLVWTTSAKGDEQFF
TRBV18 CASSPLTVATGELFF
TRBV28 CASTHGPNTEAFF
TRBV18 CASSPGGDRETQYF
TRBV15 CATSRDRDRITDTQYF
TRBV6-2/TRBV6-3 CASSYPGVEETQYF
TRBV18 CASSWGQGRTNYGYTF
TRBV28 CASTGGGAEGSYNEQFF